This TCR beta chain was sequenced for a study of OX40 agonist ivuxolimab in advanced cancers. Whole-study context: Past anti-PD-1, anti-PD-L1 or anti-CTLA-4 therapy was accepted, and 40% to 45% had received some.

Profiled with immunoSEQ multiplex PCR; TCRdb holds only in-frame clones, not every one. Of under 100,000 clones detected, roughly 92% appear once; the ten largest clones hold 11%. Germline-derived CDR1 and CDR2 are KGHSH and LQKENI. The CDR3 has 15 amino acids. Germline trimming cut 2 bases from V and 4 bases from J; bases unmatched to any gene: 5. V usage is TRBV18 and J usage is TRBJ1-1; 9 bases are shared with TRBD1. The receptor was isolated from an adult with an advanced solid tumor such as melanoma, head and neck, liver or kidney cancer. The source material was CD4+ or CD8+ T cells sorted from blood, sampled in a trial of the OX40 agonist ivuxolimab. Here the CDR3 DNA reads TGTGCCAGCTCACCATCGGGACAGGGTTCCACTGAAGCTTTCTTT. Protein product: CASSPSGQGSTEAFF.